This T cell receptor (beta chain) was sequenced during a study of shared clonotypes between healthy human individuals. Study-wide results and limits: Generally, estimated richness proved larger in naive subsets than it did in memory subsets. The sharing of roughly 5% of naive CD4 clonotypes was seen across several donors. Limitation of the genetic and exposure-history diversity represented came from the few donors.

In germline, CDR1 is GTSNPN, CDR2 SVGIG (reference sequence). Deletions cut 4 bases from V and 3 bases from J, with 19 bases between. CDR3 length equals 15 residues. Measured with immunoSEQ multiplex PCR; TCRdb has only the in-frame clones, and not every one. This table holds millions of clones, about 95% found once. Note on this clone: Its antigen remains unidentified.

The donors, healthy adults who were HIV-negative, had experienced no recent acute infections or vaccinations. The sequence derives from a man in his late teens or twenties in good health. The sample comprised naive CD4+ T cells sorted from blood. Subset in this sample: CD45RA+ positively selected. The V call is TRBV30, the J call TRBJ2-7, with D tentatively TRBD1 or TRBD2 (6 bases each). DNA of the CDR3: TGTGCCTGGACACTAGGGGCAGGGGACTTCTACGAGCAGTACTTC. Its protein product is CAWTLGAGDFYEQYF.